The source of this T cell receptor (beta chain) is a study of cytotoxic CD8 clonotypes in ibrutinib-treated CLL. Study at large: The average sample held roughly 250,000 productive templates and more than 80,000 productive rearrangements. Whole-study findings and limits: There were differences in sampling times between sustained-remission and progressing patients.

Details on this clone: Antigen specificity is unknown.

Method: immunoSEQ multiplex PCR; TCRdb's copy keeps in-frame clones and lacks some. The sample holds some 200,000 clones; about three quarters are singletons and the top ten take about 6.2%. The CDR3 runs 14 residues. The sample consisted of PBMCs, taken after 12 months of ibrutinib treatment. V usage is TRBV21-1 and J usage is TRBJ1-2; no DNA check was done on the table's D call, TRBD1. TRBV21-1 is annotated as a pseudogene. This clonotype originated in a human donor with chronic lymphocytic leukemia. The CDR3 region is CASSKAYLQGGRTF. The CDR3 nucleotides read TGTGCCAGCAGCAAAGCCTATTTACAGGGTGGTCGCACCTTC.